This T cell receptor beta chain was retrieved from a study of graft-versus-host responses after intestinal transplantation. The CDR3 totals 18 residues. V lost 4 bases, J lost 3 bases, and 23 bases lay in between. CDR1 is SGHNT, CDR2 YENEEA, per germline. Study-wide results and limits: Early post-transplant HvG declines were associated with peak circulating GvH clone levels. In recipient marrow, GvH clones were found, and some appeared first in ileum or blood.

Sequenced by immunoSEQ multiplex PCR; TCRdb stores in-frame clones only, minus some. The sample holds 140,000 or so clones, over 90% seen once. Regarding this clone: Antigen unknown.

The chain is built from TRBV11-3 and TRBJ2-3, with unresolved D. The clonotype comes from a human donor who received an intestinal transplant. The sample was unstimulated CD4+ T cells sorted from spleen or lymph node cells, taken before intestinal transplant. DNA of the CDR3: TGTGCCAGCAGCTCATCTCGATGGGGATCTCGTGCGACAGATACGCAGTATTTT. Its translation is CASSSSRWGSRATDTQYF. Combining the CDR3 with reference TRBV11-3 and TRBJ2-3 gives the whole variable domain EAGVVQSPRYKIIEKKQPVAFWCNPISGHNTLYWYLQNLGQGPELLIRYENEEAVDDSQLPKDRFSAERLKGVDSTLKIQPAELGDSAVYLCASSSSRWGSRATDTQYFGPGTRLTVL.